This T cell receptor beta chain appears in the sequencing data of a study of healthy donors' naive CD4 and CD8 T cells. Findings of the study overall: Most V and J genes were reportedly biased between naive CD4+ and CD8+ cells. Chains were not paired, since alpha and beta were sequenced in bulk.

Each TCR library used around 0.5 ug of total RNA and a linear amplification protocol. Authors' processing steps: From roughly 5 healthy donors, fewer than 85,000 rearranged TCR alpha transcripts were sequenced. TCRdb independently ran MiXCR on the reads; one entry per CDR3 protein. The authors' filters were not applied to this entry. The table has 150,000 to 200,000 distinct CDR3 sequences, around 80% seen once. The CDR3 runs to 16 residues. Per the germline V gene, CDR1 is SGHKS and CDR2 is YYEKEE (reference sequence). The V gene end was trimmed by 3 bases and the J gene end by 4 bases; junction bases not matched to a gene: 10. CD4+CD8-CD45RO-CD45RA+ cells were naive CD4+; CD8+CD4-CD45RA+CD27bright cells were naive CD8+. Details on this clonotype: Its antigen is unidentified.

This rearrangement joins TRBV5-5 to TRBJ1-1, with 9 positions matching TRBD1. Sequencing was carried out using naive CD4+ and CD8+ T cells sorted from blood, pooled from several donors. This receptor was obtained from a pool of human donors in good health; the sample pools cells from several healthy donors. This chain's CDR3 is CASSSRTGGAFTEAFF. In DNA, the CDR3 is TGTGCCAGCAGCTCTCGTACAGGGGGCGCGTTCACTGAAGCTTTCTTT.